This T cell receptor (beta chain) was recovered during a study of neoadjuvant anti-PD-1 for oral cavity cancer. At the level of the study: Non-progressing patients received a fourth nivolumab dose near day 43, then surgery on days 50-56.

Study outcomes and limitations: Higher pretreatment Treg/Th17 ratios tracked higher pretreatment blood clonality. PBMC Gini-index clonality exceeded responders' in non-responders post-nivolumab.

These oral cavity squamous cell carcinomas were HPV-negative and locally advanced. On this clone: The target antigen is unknown.

Assay: immunoSEQ multiplex PCR; the TCRdb copy retains only in-frame clones and omits some. The table includes around 15,000 clones, about 72% detected once. Germline CDR1 reads LNHDA; CDR2 reads SQIVND (reference sequence). Trimming took 3 bases from V and 3 from J, leaving 6 bases between them. CDR3 size: 12 residues. The sequences come from PBMCs, collected before nivolumab (anti-PD-1) treatment. The clonotype originates from a person between 40 and 85 years old with oral cavity squamous cell carcinoma. The V and J genes are TRBV19 and TRBJ2-7; D gene uncertain. In DNA form, the CDR3 reads TGTGCCAGTAGTATGGTCGGCTACGAGCAGTACTTC. Its translation is CASSMVGYEQYF.